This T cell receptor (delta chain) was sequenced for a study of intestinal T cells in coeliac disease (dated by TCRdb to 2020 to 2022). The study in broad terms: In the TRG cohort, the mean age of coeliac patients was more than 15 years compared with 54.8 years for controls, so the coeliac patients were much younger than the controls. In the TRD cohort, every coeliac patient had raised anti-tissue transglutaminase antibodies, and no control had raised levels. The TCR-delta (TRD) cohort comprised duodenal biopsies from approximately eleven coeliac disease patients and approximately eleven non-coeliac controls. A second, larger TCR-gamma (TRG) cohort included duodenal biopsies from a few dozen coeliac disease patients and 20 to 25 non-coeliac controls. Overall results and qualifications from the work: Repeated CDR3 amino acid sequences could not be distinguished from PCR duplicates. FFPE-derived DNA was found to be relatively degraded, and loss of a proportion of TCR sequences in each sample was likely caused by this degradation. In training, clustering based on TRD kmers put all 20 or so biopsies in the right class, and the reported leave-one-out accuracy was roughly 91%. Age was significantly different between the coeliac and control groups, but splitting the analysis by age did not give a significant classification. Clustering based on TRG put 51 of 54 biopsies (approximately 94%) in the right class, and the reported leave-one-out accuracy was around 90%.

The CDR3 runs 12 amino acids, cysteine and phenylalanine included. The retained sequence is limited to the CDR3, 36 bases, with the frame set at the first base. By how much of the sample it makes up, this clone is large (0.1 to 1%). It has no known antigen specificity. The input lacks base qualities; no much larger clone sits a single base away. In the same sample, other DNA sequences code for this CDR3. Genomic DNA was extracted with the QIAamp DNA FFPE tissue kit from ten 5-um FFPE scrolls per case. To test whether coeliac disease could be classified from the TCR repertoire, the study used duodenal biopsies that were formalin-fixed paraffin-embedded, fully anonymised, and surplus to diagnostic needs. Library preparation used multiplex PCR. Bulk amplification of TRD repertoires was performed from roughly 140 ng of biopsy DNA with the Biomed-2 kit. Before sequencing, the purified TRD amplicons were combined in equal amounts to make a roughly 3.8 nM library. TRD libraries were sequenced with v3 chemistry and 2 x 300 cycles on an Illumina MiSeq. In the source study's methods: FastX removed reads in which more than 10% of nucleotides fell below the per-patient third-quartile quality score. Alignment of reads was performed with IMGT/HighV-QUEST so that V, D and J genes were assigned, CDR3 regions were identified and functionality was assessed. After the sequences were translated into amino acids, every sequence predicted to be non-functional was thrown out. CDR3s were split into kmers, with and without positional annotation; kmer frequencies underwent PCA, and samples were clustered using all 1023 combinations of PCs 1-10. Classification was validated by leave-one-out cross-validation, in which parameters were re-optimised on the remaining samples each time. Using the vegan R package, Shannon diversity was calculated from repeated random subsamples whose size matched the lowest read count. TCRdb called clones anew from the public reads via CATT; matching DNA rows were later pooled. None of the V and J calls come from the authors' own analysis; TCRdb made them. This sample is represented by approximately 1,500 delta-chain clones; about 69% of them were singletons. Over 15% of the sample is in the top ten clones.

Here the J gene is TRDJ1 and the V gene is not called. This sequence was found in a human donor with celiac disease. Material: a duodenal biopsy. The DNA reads TGTGCCTCCGGAGGGATTTCTGATAAACTCATCTTT. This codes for CASGGISDKLIF.